This TCR beta chain was captured by sequencing in a study of cytomegalovirus exposure and HLA in healthy donors. 60 Vbeta and 13 Jbeta primers were used in PCR. TCRdb keeps only in-frame clones here, not all; method: immunoSEQ multiplex PCR. The sample contains some 200,000 clones, around three quarters of which appear only once. The CDR3 sequence is 12 residues long. Germline V gives CDR1 MDHEN, CDR2 SYDVKM. V lost 9 bases, J lost 2 bases, and 10 bases lay in between. This clone has a handful of counts. The sequenced sample was PBMCs. The chain links TRBV28 to TRBJ2-5; possibly TRBD1 for D (5 bases). This receptor was identified in a woman between 25 and 40 years old in good health and CMV-seropositive. The CDR3, as DNA: TGTGCCAGTATGGGGCCTCAAGAGACCCAGTACTTC. As protein: CASMGPQETQYF.